Shown below are 23 T cell receptor beta chains from a single sample sequenced in a study of blood T cells in healthy people across ages. Alongside a J-beta primer mix, a sample-barcoded 5' primer served in a second PCR lasting 7 to 11 cycles. Each CDR3 protein gets one entry after TCRdb re-called the 5' RACE reads with MiXCR. The sample lists 2 million or so distinct CDR3 sequences, roughly 49% occurring once. Sequenced input: blood. These receptors were collected from a woman aged 40 to 50 in good health.

The V gene is TRBV2, the J gene TRBJ2-3; maybe TRBD2 (6 bases). CDR3 length equals 12 residues. V was pared by 4 bases and J by 11 bases, with 13 bases between. The germline gives CDR1 SNHLY, CDR2 FYNNEI. As DNA, the CDR3 is TGTGCCAGCAGTGGGGATGGGACTGGGCAGTATTTT. Protein: CASSGDGTGQYF.

This clonotype is a singleton in its sample. The chain has TRBV2 and TRBJ1-1; perhaps TRBD1 as D (5 bases). Deletions cut 4 bases from V and 7 bases from J, with 13 bases between. From germline, CDR1 is SNHLY and CDR2 FYNNEI. The CDR3 length is 13 residues. CDR3 sequence reads: CASSVVDRSEAFF. The CDR3, as DNA: TGTGCCAGCAGTGTCGTCGACAGAAGTGAAGCTTTCTTT.

In its sample, this clonotype was seen a few times. The J gene is TRBJ2-3, the V gene TRBV5-5, with 8 bases that match TRBD2. Germline CDR1 and CDR2: SGHKS and YYEKEE (reference sequence). CDR3 length: 16 residues. The trim removed 2 bases at V and 4 bases at J, leaving 9 bases unmatched. This CDR3 is CASSFGGARYADTQYF. CDR3 nucleotide sequence: TGTGCCAGCAGCTTCGGGGGGGCCCGATATGCAGATACGCAGTATTTT.

The V and J genes are TRBV7-2 and TRBJ1-1; unclear D gene. Trimming pared 5 bases from V and 6 bases from J, leaving 7 bases between. The CDR3 contains 11 residues. Germline lookup yields CDR1 SGHTA and CDR2 FQGNSA. DNA of the CDR3: TGTGCCAGCAGCCGGAGGTCTGAAGCTTTCTTT. It specifies CASSRRSEAFF.

Written as DNA, the CDR3 is TGCAGCTCCTGGGGGGGGCGCGGAACTGAAGCTTTCTTT. Encoded protein: CSSWGGRGTEAFF. The rearrangement uses TRBV29-1 and TRBJ1-1; a possible D gene is TRBD1 (6 bases). The CDR3 sequence is 13 residues long. Germline V gene sequence: CDR1 SQVTM, CDR2 ANQGSEA. Trimming pared 8 bases from V and 5 bases from J, leaving 18 bases between.

This chain links TRBV28 with TRBJ2-5; D call uncertain. Germline V lookup: CDR1 MDHEN, CDR2 SYDVKM. The CDR3 is 15 amino acids. The ends were cut back, 5 bases at V and 1 base at J, with 14 bases in the middle. The CDR3 is CASSEPGRPQETQYF. CDR3 DNA: TGTGCCAGCAGTGAACCCGGACGGCCCCAAGAGACCCAGTACTTC. Based on the CDR3 plus reference TRBV28 and TRBJ2-5, the full variable domain is DVKVTQSSRYLVKRTGEKVFLECVQDMDHENMFWYRQDPGLGLRLIYFSYDVKMKEKGDIPEGYSVSREKKERFSLILESASTNQTSMYLCASSEPGRPQETQYFGPGTRLLVL.

The V gene is TRBV4-3, the J gene TRBJ2-4; perhaps TRBD2 as D (5 bases). CDR1 LGHNA and CDR2 YSLEER come from the germline V gene. There are 16 residues in the CDR3. V lost 1 base to trimming and J lost 1 base, with 11 bases between them. CDR3 DNA sequence: TGCGCCAGCAGCCAAGGAGCCAGAGGGGCCAAAAACATTCAGTACTTC. Encoded protein: CASSQGARGAKNIQYF.

The sample holds a few counts of this clonotype. The genes are TRBV14 and TRBJ2-5; possibly TRBD2 for D (6 bases). CDR3 length: 17 amino acids. Germline CDR1 and CDR2: SGHDN and FVKESK. V lost 0 bases and J 5 bases, leaving 19 bases between the germline ends. The CDR3 loop is CASSQDHDWTRGETQYF. CDR3 sequence (DNA): TGTGCCAGCAGCCAAGATCACGACTGGACTCGGGGGGAGACCCAGTACTTC.

This clonotype was seen just once. A much larger clone differs from this one at a single base, so this may be a read error. The CDR3 bases are TGCAGTGCGAAGGGACTAGCGGGGATGTACAAGCAGTACTTC. It translates to CSAKGLAGMYKQYF. V gene TRBV20-1 combines with J gene TRBJ2-7, with 13 bases matching TRBD2. Germline V CDR1 and CDR2: DFQATT, SNEGSKA (reference sequence). The length of the CDR3 is 14 residues. The V and J ends lost 6 bases and 8 bases, in that order; junction bases with no gene match: 10.

This chain connects TRBV12-3 or TRBV12-4 to TRBJ2-6; D not resolved. This CDR3 is built from 19 residues. The V and J ends lost 2 bases and 0 bases respectively, with 17 bases between them. The CDR3 region is CASSLRSAHLISGANVLTF. CDR3 bases: TGTGCCAGCAGTTTAAGGTCAGCGCACCTCATCTCTGGGGCCAACGTCCTGACTTTC.

J is TRBJ1-2 and V is TRBV3-1, with D possibly TRBD1 on 5 matching bases. V lost 1 base to trimming and J lost 13 bases, with 13 bases between them. The germline V gene encodes CDR1 LGHDT and CDR2 YNNKEL (reference sequence). This CDR3 contains 12 residues. CDR3: CASSQGGAAPTF. In DNA, the CDR3 is TGTGCCAGCAGCCAAGGCGGGGCAGCCCCCACCTTC.

The V and J genes are TRBV28 and TRBJ2-1; TRBD2 agrees at 9 bases. This CDR3 spans 15 amino acids. The germline gives CDR1 MDHEN, CDR2 SYDVKM. V gave up 4 bases and J gave up 5 bases; unmatched junction bases: 6. This CDR3 reads CASSSWSGGNNEQFF. Here the CDR3 DNA reads TGTGCCAGCAGTTCTTGGAGCGGGGGGAACAATGAGCAGTTCTTC.

The count of this clonotype is one. J is TRBJ2-5 and V is TRBV2, with D uncertain. Gene TRBJ2-7 matches the end of the DNA better, so the J call may be wrong. CDR1 and CDR2 from the germline V gene are SNHLY and FYNNEI. CDR3 size: 13 residues. As DNA, the CDR3 is TGTGCCAGCAGTGTAGAGAGCCCATACGAGCAGTACTTC. This gives the protein CASSVESPYEQYF.

The chain joins TRBV7-3 to TRBJ2-1, with a possible D match to TRBD1 (6 bases). Between the trimmed V and J ends, which lost 3 bases and 10 bases, there was a span of 10 bases. CDR3 length: 12 amino acids. CDR1 is SGHTA, CDR2 FQGTGA, per germline. In nucleotides, the CDR3 is TGTGCCAGCAGCTTGTTACAGGGCGAGCAGTTCTTC. As protein: CASSLLQGEQFF.

In this sample, this clonotype turned up a few times. The CDR3 DNA reads TGCAGTGCTAGAGGTCTAGCGGGGGGGGGAGATACGCAGTATTTT. Translated: CSARGLAGGGDTQYF. The chain joins TRBV20-1 to TRBJ2-3; TRBD2 matches 12 bases. Germline trimming cut 1 base from V and 5 bases from J; bases unmatched to any gene: 4. This CDR3 comprises 15 residues. The germline V gene has CDR1 DFQATT and CDR2 SNEGSKA (reference sequence).

Remarks on this clonotype: One junction end disagrees with the germline gene, perhaps due to a read error. The chain uses TRBV5-1 and TRBJ2-7; 8 nucleotides match TRBD1. The last part of the DNA fits TRBJ2-4 better; the J call may be wrong. The CDR3 sequence is 14 residues long. Germline loops: CDR1 SGHRS, CDR2 YFSETQ. The CDR3 here is CASSPGGPKSIQYF. DNA of the CDR3: TGCGCCAGCAGTCCAGGGGGCCCCAAAAGCATTCAGTACTTC.

The chain recombines TRBV5-1 with TRBJ2-7, with D perhaps TRBD2 (5 bases). CDR1 SGHRS and CDR2 YFSETQ come from the germline V gene. The CDR3 totals 14 residues. V lost 2 bases and J 2 bases, leaving 11 bases between the germline ends. The CDR3 DNA reads as TGCGCCAGCAGCTTTCGGGAAAAAACCTACGAGCAGTACTTC. Its protein product is CASSFREKTYEQYF.

This chain connects TRBV6-6 to TRBJ2-7, with 10 nucleotides matching TRBD2. The ends lost 5 bases at V and 3 bases at J; junction bases unmatched: 4. CDR3 length: 14 residues. Germline CDR1 MNHNY, CDR2 SVGAGI (reference sequence). CDR3 in amino acids: CASSPLAGNYEQYF. CDR3 DNA: TGTGCCAGCAGTCCACTAGCGGGGAACTACGAGCAGTACTTC.

This clonotype was picked up many times. The chain links TRBV10-3 to TRBJ2-5; TRBD1 or TRBD2 may be the D gene (7 bases each). V was cut by 6 bases and J by 5 bases, with 13 bases left in between. The CDR3 has 13 residues. Germline values: CDR1 ENHRY, CDR2 SYGVKD. The CDR3 loop reads CAIRRQGGETQYF. The CDR3 DNA reads as TGTGCCATCAGAAGACAGGGAGGGGAGACCCAGTACTTC.

The rearrangement uses TRBV7-2 and TRBJ2-5, with 8 bases lining up with TRBD1. V dropped 1 base and J dropped 5; count of bases not matched to a gene: 15. The CDR3 is 18 residues long. Germline CDR1 is SGHTA and CDR2 is FQGNSA. CDR3 DNA: TGTGCCAGCAGCTTAGAGTTTTTGGCGTCAGGGGGCGCGGAGACCCAGTACTTC. This sequence encodes CASSLEFLASGGAETQYF.

There are a few counts of this clonotype. The J gene is TRBJ2-3, the V gene TRBV7-2, with no clear D. CDR3 length equals 14 residues. Germline-derived CDR1 and CDR2 are SGHTA and FQGNSA. V lost 8 bases and J 1 base, leaving 13 bases between the germline ends. The CDR3 DNA sequence: TGTGCCAGCCTTGCGGCCTCTGGCACAGATACGCAGTATTTT. The encoded protein is CASLAASGTDTQYF. The whole variable domain, filled in from reference TRBV7-2 and TRBJ2-3, reads GAGVSQSPSNKVTEKGKDVELRCDPISGHTALYWYRQSLGQGLEFLIYFQGNSAPDKSGLPSDRFSAERTGGSVSTLTIQRTQQEDSAVYLCASLAASGTDTQYFGPGTRLTVL.

This clonotype was detected only a few times. J is TRBJ2-7 and V is TRBV7-8; 8 bases agree with TRBD1. This CDR3 has 16 amino acids. The junction had 8 bases not matched to a gene; V was cut back by 4 bases and J by 0 bases. CDR1 SGHVS and CDR2 FQNEAQ come from the germline V gene. CDR3 in DNA: TGTGCCAGCAGCTCGAGCGGACAGGGAGGCTCCTACGAGCAGTACTTC. Translated, it gives CASSSSGQGGSYEQYF. Together with reference TRBV7-8 and TRBJ2-7, the CDR3 gives the full variable domain: GAGVSQSPRYKVAKRGQDVALRCDPISGHVSLFWYQQALGQGPEFLTYFQNEAQLDKSGLPSDRFFAERPEGSVSTLKIQRTQQEDSAVYLCASSSSGQGGSYEQYFGPGTRLTVT.

The genes are TRBV7-9 and TRBJ1-4; TRBD1 matches 9 bases. Trimming at V came to 5 bases and at J to 15 bases, leaving 7 bases not matched to a gene. This CDR3 is built from 12 residues. Per the germline V gene, CDR1 is SEHNR and CDR2 is FQNEAQ (reference sequence). As DNA, the CDR3 is TGTGCCAGCAGCCCCGGGACAGGGTCGTTGTTTTTT. Protein sequence: CASSPGTGSLFF. Drawing the rest from reference TRBV7-9 and TRBJ1-4, the complete variable domain is DTGVSQNPRHKITKRGQNVTFRCDPISEHNRLYWYRQTLGQGPEFLTYFQNEAQLEKSRLLSDRFSAERPKGSFSTLEIQRTEQGDSAMYLCASSPGTGSLFFGSGTQLSVL.